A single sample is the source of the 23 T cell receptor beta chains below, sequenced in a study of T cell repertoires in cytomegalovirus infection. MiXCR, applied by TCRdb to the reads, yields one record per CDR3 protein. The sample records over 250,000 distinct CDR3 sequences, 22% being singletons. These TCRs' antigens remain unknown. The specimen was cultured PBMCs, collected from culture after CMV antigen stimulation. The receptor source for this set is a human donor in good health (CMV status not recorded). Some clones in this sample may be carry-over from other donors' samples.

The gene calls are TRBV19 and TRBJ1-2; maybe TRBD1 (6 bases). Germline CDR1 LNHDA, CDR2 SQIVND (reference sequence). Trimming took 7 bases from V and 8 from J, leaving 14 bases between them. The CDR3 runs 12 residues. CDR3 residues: CASNHQGWGYTF. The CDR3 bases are TGTGCCAGTAACCATCAGGGGTGGGGCTACACCTTC. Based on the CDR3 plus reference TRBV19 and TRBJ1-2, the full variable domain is DGGITQSPKYLFRKEGQNVTLSCEQNLNHDAMYWYRQDPGQGLRLIYYSQIVNDFQKGDIAEGYSVSREKKESFPLTVTSAQKNPTAFYLCASNHQGWGYTFGSGTRLTVV.

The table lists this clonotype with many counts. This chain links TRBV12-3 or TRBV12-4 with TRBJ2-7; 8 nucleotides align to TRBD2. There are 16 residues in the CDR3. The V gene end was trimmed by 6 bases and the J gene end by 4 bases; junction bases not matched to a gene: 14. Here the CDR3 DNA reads TGTGCCAGCAGCCCCGGGGCGGGAGGAGGAGTGTACGAGCAGTACTTC. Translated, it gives CASSPGAGGGVYEQYF.

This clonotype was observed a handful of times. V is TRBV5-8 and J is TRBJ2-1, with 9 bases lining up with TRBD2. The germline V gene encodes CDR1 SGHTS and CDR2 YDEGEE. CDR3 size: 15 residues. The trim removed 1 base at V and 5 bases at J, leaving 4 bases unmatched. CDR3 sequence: CASSLWASGDNEQFF. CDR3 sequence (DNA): TGTGCCAGCAGCTTGTGGGCTAGCGGGGACAATGAGCAGTTCTTC.

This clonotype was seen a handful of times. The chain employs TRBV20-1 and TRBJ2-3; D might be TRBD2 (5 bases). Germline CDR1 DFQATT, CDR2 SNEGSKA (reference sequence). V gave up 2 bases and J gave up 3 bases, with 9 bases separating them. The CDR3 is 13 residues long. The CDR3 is CSARQTRTDTQYF. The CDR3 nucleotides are TGCAGTGCTAGACAAACTAGAACAGATACGCAGTATTTT.

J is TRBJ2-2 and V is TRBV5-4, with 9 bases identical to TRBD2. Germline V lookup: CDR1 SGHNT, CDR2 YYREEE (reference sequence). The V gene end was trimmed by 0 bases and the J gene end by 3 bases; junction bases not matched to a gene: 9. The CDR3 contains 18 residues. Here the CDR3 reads CASSLVVSGRPDTGELFF. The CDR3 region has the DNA TGTGCCAGCAGCTTGGTGGTTAGCGGGAGACCGGACACCGGGGAGCTGTTTTTT.

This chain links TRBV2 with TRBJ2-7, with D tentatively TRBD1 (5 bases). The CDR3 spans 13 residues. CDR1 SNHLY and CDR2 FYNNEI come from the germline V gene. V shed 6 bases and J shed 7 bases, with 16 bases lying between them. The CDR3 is CASSQETELEQYV. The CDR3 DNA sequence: TGTGCCAGCAGCCAAGAGACAGAGCTTGAGCAGTACGTC.

CDR3 nucleotides: TGCGCCAGCAGCCAAACAGCGGAATACCTGGATGAGCAGTACGTC. Translation: CASSQTAEYLDEQYV. The chain uses TRBV4-1 and TRBJ2-7; TRBD2 is a possible D gene (5 bases). Trimming shortened V by 2 bases and J by 7 bases, and 18 bases separated the two germline ends. This CDR3 region has 15 residues. The germline gives CDR1 MGHRA, CDR2 YSYEKL.

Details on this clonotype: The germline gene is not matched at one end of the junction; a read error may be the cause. The CDR3 sequence: CASSLVKTGELFF. CDR3 nucleotide sequence: TGTGCCAGCAGCTTAGTGAAGACCGGGGAGCTGTTTTTT. The chain is built from TRBV12-3 or TRBV12-4 and TRBJ2-2; D uncertain. This CDR3 has 13 residues.

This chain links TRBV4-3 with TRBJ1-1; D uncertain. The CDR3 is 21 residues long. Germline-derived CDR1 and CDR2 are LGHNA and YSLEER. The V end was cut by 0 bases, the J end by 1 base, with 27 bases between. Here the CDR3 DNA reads TGCGCCAGCAGCCAAGAGAAGGGTGGATCGATGCTAAAACTTCCGAACACTGAAGCTTTCTTT. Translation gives CASSQEKGGSMLKLPNTEAFF.

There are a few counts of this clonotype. This CDR3 reads CASSGEYHNEQYV. Here the CDR3 DNA reads TGTGCCAGCAGCGGGGAATACCACAACGAGCAGTACGTC. V and J are TRBV7-2 and TRBJ2-7; unclear D gene. The CDR3 sequence is 13 residues long. The germline CDR1 and CDR2 sequences are SGHTA and FQGNSA. The V gene lost 5 bases and the J gene lost 5 bases, with 13 bases spanning the gap.

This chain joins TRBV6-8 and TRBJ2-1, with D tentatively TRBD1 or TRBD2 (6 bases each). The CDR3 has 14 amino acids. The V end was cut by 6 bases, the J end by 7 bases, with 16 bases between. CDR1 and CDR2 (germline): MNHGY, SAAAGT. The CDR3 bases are TGTGCCAGCAGCCGCATGGGGGGCCATAATGAGCAGTTCTTC. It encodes CASSRMGGHNEQFF.

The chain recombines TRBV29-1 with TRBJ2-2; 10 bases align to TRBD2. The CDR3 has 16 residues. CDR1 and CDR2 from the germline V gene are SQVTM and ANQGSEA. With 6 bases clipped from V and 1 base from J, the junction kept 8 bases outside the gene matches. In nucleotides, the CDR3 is TGCAGCGTATCACTAACTAGCGGGAAGAACACCGGGGAGCTGTTTTTT. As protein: CSVSLTSGKNTGELFF.

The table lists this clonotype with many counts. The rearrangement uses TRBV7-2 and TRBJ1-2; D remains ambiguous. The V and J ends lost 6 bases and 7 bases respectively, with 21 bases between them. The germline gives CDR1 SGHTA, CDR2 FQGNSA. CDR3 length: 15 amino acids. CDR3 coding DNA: TGTGCCAGCAGTGAGACGGTCTACTCCAAAGGTGGCTACACCTTC. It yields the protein CASSETVYSKGGYTF.

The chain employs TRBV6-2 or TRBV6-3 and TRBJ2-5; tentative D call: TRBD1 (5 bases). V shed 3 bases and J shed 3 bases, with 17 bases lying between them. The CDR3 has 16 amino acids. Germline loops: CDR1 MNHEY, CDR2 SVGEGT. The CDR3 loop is CASSYVRRRGEETQYF. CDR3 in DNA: TGTGCCAGCAGTTATGTGAGGAGAAGGGGTGAAGAGACCCAGTACTTC.

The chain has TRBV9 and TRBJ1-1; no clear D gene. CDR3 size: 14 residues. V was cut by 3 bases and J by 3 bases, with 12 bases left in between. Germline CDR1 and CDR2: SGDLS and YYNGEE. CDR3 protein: CASSAPPMDTEAFF. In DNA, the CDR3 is TGTGCCAGCAGCGCCCCACCCATGGACACTGAAGCTTTCTTT.

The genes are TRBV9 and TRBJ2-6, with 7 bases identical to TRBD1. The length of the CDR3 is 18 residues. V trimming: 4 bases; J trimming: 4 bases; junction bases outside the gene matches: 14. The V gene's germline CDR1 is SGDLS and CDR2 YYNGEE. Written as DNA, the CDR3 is TGTGCCAGCAGCCCTGTTGACAGGGTTGTGGTAGGGGCCAACGTCCTGACTTTC. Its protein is CASSPVDRVVVGANVLTF.

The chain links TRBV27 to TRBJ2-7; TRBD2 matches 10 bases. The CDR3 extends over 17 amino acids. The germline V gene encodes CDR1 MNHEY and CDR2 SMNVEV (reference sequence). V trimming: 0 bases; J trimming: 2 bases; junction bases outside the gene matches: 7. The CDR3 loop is CASSLSLLAGETYEQYF. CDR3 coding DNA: TGTGCCAGCAGTTTATCGTTGCTAGCGGGAGAGACCTACGAGCAGTACTTC.

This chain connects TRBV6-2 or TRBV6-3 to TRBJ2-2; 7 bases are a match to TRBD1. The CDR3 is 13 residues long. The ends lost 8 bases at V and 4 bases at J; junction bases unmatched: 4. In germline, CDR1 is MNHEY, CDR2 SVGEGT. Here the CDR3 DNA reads TGTGCCAGCCGAGGGGGCAGCACCGGGGAGCTGTTTTTT. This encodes CASRGGSTGELFF.

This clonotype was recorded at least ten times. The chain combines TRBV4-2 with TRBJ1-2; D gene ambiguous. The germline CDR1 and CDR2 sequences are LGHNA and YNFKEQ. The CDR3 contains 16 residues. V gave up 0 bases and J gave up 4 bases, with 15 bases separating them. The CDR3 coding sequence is TGTGCCAGCAGCCAAGATTCAGGTCCCAGCCCCTATGGCTACACCTTC. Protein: CASSQDSGPSPYGYTF.

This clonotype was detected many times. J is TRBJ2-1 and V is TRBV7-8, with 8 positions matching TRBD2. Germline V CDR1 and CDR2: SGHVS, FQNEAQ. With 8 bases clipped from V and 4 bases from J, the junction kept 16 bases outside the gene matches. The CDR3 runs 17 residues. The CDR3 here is CASGAKRETPSYNEQFF. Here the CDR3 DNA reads TGTGCCAGCGGGGCTAAGCGGGAGACACCTTCTTACAATGAGCAGTTCTTC.

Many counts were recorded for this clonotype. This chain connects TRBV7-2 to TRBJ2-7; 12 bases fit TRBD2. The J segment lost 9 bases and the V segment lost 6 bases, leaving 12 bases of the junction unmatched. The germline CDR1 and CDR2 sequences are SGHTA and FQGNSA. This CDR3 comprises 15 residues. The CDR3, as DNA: TGTGCCAGCAGTCGACTAGCGGGGGATGAAAACGGGCAGTACTTC. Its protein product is CASSRLAGDENGQYF.

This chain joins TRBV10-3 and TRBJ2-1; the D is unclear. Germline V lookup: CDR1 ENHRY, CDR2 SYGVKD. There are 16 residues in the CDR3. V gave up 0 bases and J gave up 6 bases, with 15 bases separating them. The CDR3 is CAISESVAIPTNEQFF. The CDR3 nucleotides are TGTGCCATCAGTGAGTCGGTTGCGATTCCCACCAATGAGCAGTTCTTC.

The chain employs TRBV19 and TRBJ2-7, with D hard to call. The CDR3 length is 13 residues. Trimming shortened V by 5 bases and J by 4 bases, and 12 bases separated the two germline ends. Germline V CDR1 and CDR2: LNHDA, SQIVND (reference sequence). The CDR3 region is CASSLQVQYEQYF. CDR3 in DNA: TGTGCCAGTAGTCTCCAGGTGCAGTACGAGCAGTACTTC.